The 32 T cell receptor beta chains in this list originate from one sample, sequenced in a study of blood T cell repertoires in COVID-19. Only in-frame clones appear in the TCRdb table, and some are missing; sequencing was by immunoSEQ multiplex PCR. The table lists approximately 110,000 clones, 70% to 90% of them singletons. Sequencing input: peripheral blood. The source of these receptors is a middle-aged man with acute or convalescent COVID-19.

V gene TRBV3-1 (or the pseudogene TRBV3-2) combines with J gene TRBJ1-3; D not certain. Germline V lookup: CDR1 LGHDT, CDR2 YNNKEL (reference sequence). The CDR3 extends over 14 amino acids. Trimming removed 4 bases from V and 4 bases from J, with 11 bases in between. The CDR3 DNA is TGTGCCAGCAGCCCCAGTGGTGGCGGAAACACCATATATTTT. It encodes CASSPSGGGNTIYF.

The J gene is TRBJ2-3, the V gene TRBV30; 9 bases match TRBD1. The trim removed 3 bases at V and 3 bases at J, leaving 10 bases unmatched. Germline V lookup: CDR1 GTSNPN, CDR2 SVGIG (reference sequence). This CDR3 has 16 residues. The CDR3 DNA sequence: TGTGCCTGGAGGAAAACAGGGGGCGGTGGGACAGATACGCAGTATTTT. It is translated as CAWRKTGGGGTDTQYF.

The V and J genes are TRBV30 and TRBJ2-5; 7 nucleotides match TRBD1. The CDR3 is 15 amino acids. The trim removed 0 bases at V and 3 bases at J, leaving 7 bases unmatched. CDR1 and CDR2 (germline): GTSNPN, SVGIG (reference sequence). The CDR3 region is CAWSVENRGEETQYF. The CDR3 DNA reads as TGTGCCTGGAGTGTAGAAAACAGGGGAGAAGAGACCCAGTACTTC.

This clone was found a few times. This chain uses TRBV3-1 (or the pseudogene TRBV3-2) with TRBJ1-5, with unresolved D. Trimming pared 0 bases from V and 2 bases from J, leaving 8 bases between. There are 15 residues in the CDR3. Germline CDR1 and CDR2: LGHDT and YNNKEL (reference sequence). In DNA, the CDR3 is TGTGCCAGCAGCCAAGATCACAGAGGCAATCAGCCCCAGCATTTT. It translates to CASSQDHRGNQPQHF.

The V and J genes are TRBV4-1 and TRBJ2-7; TRBD1 matches 9 bases. Germline CDR1 MGHRA, CDR2 YSYEKL. This CDR3 is built from 15 residues. V shed 5 bases and J 7 bases; nucleotides not matched to a gene: 12. The CDR3 sequence: CASSNPGTGLREQYF. The CDR3 DNA is TGCGCCAGCAGCAACCCAGGGACAGGGTTAAGGGAGCAGTACTTC.

This clone was seen only a few times. The V and J genes are TRBV18 and TRBJ1-4, with D possibly matching TRBD1 (5 bases). Germline CDR1 reads KGHSH; CDR2 reads LQKENI. V was pared by 2 bases and J by 7 bases, with 11 bases between. The length of the CDR3 is 14 residues. The CDR3 is CASSPGSGPEKLFF. In DNA form, the CDR3 reads TGTGCCAGCTCACCAGGGTCAGGGCCTGAAAAACTGTTTTTT.

The chain couples TRBV7-9 to TRBJ1-1, with a tentative D call TRBD1 (6 bases). Between the trimmed V and J ends, which lost 5 bases and 7 bases, there was a span of 14 bases. The CDR3 runs to 13 residues. Germline CDR1 is SEHNR and CDR2 is FQNEAQ (reference sequence). The CDR3 sequence: CASSPDRTFEAFF. The CDR3 DNA follows: TGTGCCAGCAGCCCAGACAGGACCTTTGAAGCTTTCTTT.

V gene TRBV25-1 combines with J gene TRBJ1-1; possibly TRBD1 for D (6 bases). The CDR3 has 13 residues. CDR1 is MGHDK and CDR2 is SYGVNS in the germline V gene. With 6 bases removed from V and 4 bases from J, the gap between germline ends came to 12 bases. CDR3 bases: TGTGCCAGCAGGGAAACAGGGAGCACTGAAGCTTTCTTT. Translating gives CASRETGSTEAFF.

This chain's CDR3 is CASSFGNTGELFF. The CDR3 nucleotides read TGTGCCAGCAGCTTCGGGAACACCGGGGAGCTGTTTTTT. V usage is TRBV5-6 and J usage is TRBJ2-2; D not certain. Germline assignment: CDR1 SGHDT and CDR2 YYEEEE. V lost 2 bases and J lost 1, with 3 bases in between. This CDR3 contains 13 residues. The variable domain in full, completed from reference TRBV5-6 and TRBJ2-2, reads DAGVTQSPTHLIKTRGQQVTLRCSPKSGHDTVSWYQQALGQGPQFIFQYYEEEERQRGNFPDRFSGHQFPNYSSELNVNALLLGDSALYLCASSFGNTGELFFGEGSRLTVL.

The chain uses TRBV5-1 and TRBJ2-3; 7 bases are shared with TRBD1. Per the germline V gene, CDR1 is SGHRS and CDR2 is YFSETQ. J lost 0 bases, V lost 0 bases, and 7 bases had no gene match. The CDR3 has 17 amino acids. The CDR3 spells CASSLVPGTVSTDTQYF. CDR3 DNA sequence: TGCGCCAGCAGCTTGGTCCCCGGGACAGTGAGCACAGATACGCAGTATTTT.

The chain is built from TRBV30 and TRBJ1-1; 10 bases line up with TRBD1. Germline V gives CDR1 GTSNPN, CDR2 SVGIG (reference sequence). CDR3 size: 13 residues. V was pared by 3 bases and J by 5 bases, with 3 bases of the junction left unmatched. CDR3 loop: CAWSRTGGTEAFF. The CDR3 DNA is TGTGCCTGGAGCCGGACAGGGGGAACTGAAGCTTTCTTT.

The chain joins TRBV30 to TRBJ2-7; the D is unclear. Germline CDR1 GTSNPN, CDR2 SVGIG (reference sequence). With 0 bases removed from V and 5 bases from J, the gap between germline ends came to 14 bases. CDR3 length: 14 amino acids. The CDR3 protein is CAWSVSPTMNEQYF. CDR3 DNA sequence: TGTGCCTGGAGTGTATCCCCTACCATGAACGAGCAGTACTTC.

The V call is TRBV9, the J call TRBJ1-5; a possible D gene is TRBD1 (5 bases). In germline, CDR1 is SGDLS, CDR2 YYNGEE. V lost 6 bases to trimming and J lost 5 bases, with 12 bases between them. The CDR3 has 13 amino acids. CDR3 in amino acids: CASNNGRDQPQHF. Written as DNA, the CDR3 is TGTGCCAGCAACAACGGCAGGGATCAGCCCCAGCATTTT.

This clone was observed once. In DNA form, the CDR3 reads TGTGCCAGCAGCGTAGATCCCAGGGGCGGTGGCTACACCTTC. Its protein is CASSVDPRGGGYTF. This chain links TRBV9 with TRBJ1-2; D may be TRBD1 (6 bases). Germline V CDR1 and CDR2: SGDLS, YYNGEE. The germline V and J ends were trimmed by 0 bases and 7 bases, with 13 bases remaining between them. The CDR3 has 14 residues. The whole variable domain, filled in from reference TRBV9 and TRBJ1-2, reads DSGVTQTPKHLITATGQRVTLRCSPRSGDLSVYWYQQSLDQGLQFLIQYYNGEERAKGNILERFSAQQFPDLHSELNLSSLELGDSALYFCASSVDPRGGGYTFGSGTRLTVV.

The rearrangement uses TRBV2 and TRBJ1-4, with no clear D. Per germline, CDR1 SNHLY and CDR2 FYNNEI. The CDR3 covers 14 residues. V was clipped by 6 bases and J by 0 bases, with 8 bases between them. The CDR3 DNA reads as TGTGCCAGCAGCGACACCGCAACTAATGAAAAACTGTTTTTT. Protein sequence: CASSDTATNEKLFF.

This chain connects TRBV24-1 to TRBJ2-5; the match to TRBD1 covers 10 bases. Trimming cost V 9 bases and J 9 bases; bases outside gene matches: 15. The V gene's germline CDR1 is KGHDR and CDR2 SFDVKD. This CDR3 is 15 amino acids long. The CDR3 loop reads CATGTHRDRGSAQYF. CDR3 sequence (DNA): TGTGCCACCGGAACTCACCGGGACAGGGGATCGGCCCAGTACTTC.

The chain employs TRBV15 and TRBJ1-6; 7 bases map to TRBD1. The V gene's germline CDR1 is LNHNV and CDR2 YYDKDF (reference sequence). This CDR3 has 14 residues. V lost 4 bases to trimming and J lost 10 bases; unmatched junction nucleotides: 7. CDR3 protein: CATSTRGIGSPLHF. For the CDR3, the DNA is TGTGCCACCAGCACCAGGGGGATCGGGTCACCCCTCCACTTT.

V gene TRBV5-1 combines with J gene TRBJ2-1; D gene unclear. CDR1 and CDR2 (germline): SGHRS, YFSETQ. V lost 0 bases and J lost 1, with 11 bases in between. The CDR3 loop spans 16 amino acids. CDR3 sequence: CASSLAGRSSYNEQFF. The CDR3 region has the DNA TGCGCCAGCAGCTTGGCCGGTCGGAGTTCCTACAATGAGCAGTTCTTC.

V gene TRBV5-1 combines with J gene TRBJ2-3, with D tentatively TRBD2 (7 bases). The CDR3 sequence is 18 residues long. V dropped 0 bases and J dropped 3 bases, with 20 bases sitting between them. Germline-derived CDR1 and CDR2 are SGHRS and YFSETQ. This CDR3 reads CASSLADRGAGETDTQYF. Here the CDR3 DNA reads TGCGCCAGCAGCTTGGCCGATCGGGGGGCAGGGGAAACAGATACGCAGTATTTT.

The chain is built from TRBV2 and TRBJ1-2; 7 bases are shared with TRBD1. The CDR3 is 16 amino acids. Losses at the gene ends were 10 bases for V and 3 bases for J; bases not matched to a gene: 17. CDR1 SNHLY and CDR2 FYNNEI come from the germline V gene. DNA of the CDR3: TGTGCCATCCCGGGGCAGCTGGGACAGCTGGACTATGGCTACACCTTC. Residues: CAIPGQLGQLDYGYTF.

V usage is TRBV3-1 (or the pseudogene TRBV3-2) and J usage is TRBJ2-6, with 10 bases lining up with TRBD2. After removal of 3 bases from V and 0 bases from J, the junction contained 5 bases not matched to a gene. Per germline, CDR1 LGHDT and CDR2 YNNKEL (reference sequence). This CDR3 is 18 amino acids long. The CDR3 DNA follows: TGTGCCAGCAGCCACCTAGCGGGGGACATCTCTGGGGCCAACGTCCTGACTTTC. Translating it yields CASSHLAGDISGANVLTF.

The chain carries TRBV12-1 and TRBJ2-7; the table's D call, TRBD1, was not checked against the DNA. TRBV12-1 is a pseudogene. This CDR3 comprises 14 residues. CDR3 sequence reads: CASSLRQAKYEQYF. Here the CDR3 DNA reads TGTGCCAGCAGCTTAAGACAGGCGAAATACGAGCAGTACTTC.

This chain's CDR3 is CASSPKGGTQYF. In nucleotides, the CDR3 is TGTGCCAGCAGCCCGAAGGGAGGTACCCAGTACTTC. The rearrangement links TRBV7-9 to TRBJ2-5; possible D gene TRBD2, 6 bases. CDR3 length: 12 residues. CDR1 and CDR2 (germline): SEHNR, FQNEAQ (reference sequence). Trimming stripped 5 bases from V and 8 bases from J, with 12 bases between.

The chain employs TRBV19 and TRBJ2-3, with 8 positions matching TRBD2. V shed 6 bases and J 1 base; nucleotides not matched to a gene: 12. The germline CDR1 and CDR2 sequences are LNHDA and SQIVND (reference sequence). The CDR3 runs to 17 residues. In nucleotides, the CDR3 is TGTGCCAGTAGCCGGGGGGGTTTGCCCCCCGGCACAGATACGCAGTATTTT. Amino acids: CASSRGGLPPGTDTQYF.

J is TRBJ2-5 and V is TRBV27; the D gene is possibly TRBD1 (5 bases). The CDR3 is made up of 12 amino acids. The V gene's germline CDR1 is MNHEY and CDR2 SMNVEV (reference sequence). V was shortened by 6 bases and J by 6 bases, with 11 bases between the two germline ends. The CDR3 loop is CASSQKGQTQYF. DNA for the CDR3: TGTGCCAGCAGCCAAAAGGGGCAGACCCAGTACTTC.

The chain recombines TRBV14 with TRBJ1-1; D not resolved. V lost 0 bases, J lost 7 bases, and 9 bases lay in between. Germline V gene sequence: CDR1 SGHDN, CDR2 FVKESK. This CDR3 is built from 13 residues. CDR3 sequence reads: CASSQDLGSEAFF. CDR3 nucleotides: TGTGCCAGCAGCCAAGATTTGGGCAGTGAAGCTTTCTTT. The full variable domain, rest sourced from reference TRBV14 and TRBJ1-1, is EAGVTQFPSHSVIEKGQTVTLRCDPISGHDNLYWYRRVMGKEIKFLLHFVKESKQDESGMPNNRFLAERTGGTYSTLKVQPAELEDSGVYFCASSQDLGSEAFFGQGTRLTVV.

The V gene is TRBV30, the J gene TRBJ1-6; D is ambiguous. This CDR3 spans 13 amino acids. Germline CDR1 reads GTSNPN; CDR2 reads SVGIG (reference sequence). Trimming removed 4 bases from V and 2 bases from J, with 6 bases in between. CDR3 loop: CAWTLAYNSPLHF. CDR3 sequence (DNA): TGTGCCTGGACACTCGCCTATAATTCACCCCTCCACTTT.

J is TRBJ1-6 and V is TRBV9; 7 bases align to TRBD1. Unmatched junction bases numbered 10, after V lost 4 bases and J lost 9 bases. Germline V CDR1 and CDR2: SGDLS, YYNGEE. CDR3 length equals 15 residues. CDR3 in amino acids: CASSSTTGMGSPLHF. Written as DNA, the CDR3 is TGTGCCAGCAGCTCGACGACAGGGATGGGTTCACCCCTCCACTTT.

The chain couples TRBV12-3 or TRBV12-4 to TRBJ1-1; a possible D gene is TRBD1 (6 bases). This CDR3 is 13 amino acids long. Trimming cost V 8 bases and J 3 bases, with 13 bases left between them. CDR3 protein: CASVFTGYTEAFF. The CDR3 DNA reads as TGTGCCAGCGTTTTTACAGGGTACACTGAAGCTTTCTTT.

This rearrangement joins TRBV13 to TRBJ1-3; D not certain. CDR3 length: 14 residues. Germline-derived CDR1 and CDR2 are PRHDT and FYEKMQ (reference sequence). Trimming removed 3 bases from V and 4 bases from J, with 10 bases in between. This CDR3 reads CASSLGRAGNTIYF. The CDR3 coding sequence is TGTGCCAGCAGCTTGGGCAGAGCAGGAAACACCATATATTTT.

This chain's CDR3 is CASSYSWTGVEAFF. The CDR3, as DNA: TGTGCCAGCAGTTACTCGTGGACAGGGGTTGAAGCTTTCTTT. The rearrangement joins TRBV6-2 or TRBV6-3 to TRBJ1-1; 9 nucleotides agree with TRBD1. J lost 7 bases, V lost 0 bases, and 3 bases had no gene match. CDR1 is MNHEY, CDR2 SVGEGT, per germline. The CDR3 totals 14 residues.

The V gene is TRBV7-8, the J gene TRBJ1-2; 10 bases fit TRBD1. This CDR3 has 15 residues. Germline loops: CDR1 SGHVS, CDR2 FQNEAQ. The V gene end was trimmed by 5 bases and the J gene end by 7 bases; junction bases not matched to a gene: 10. This CDR3 reads CASSITGTGAFGYTF. In nucleotides, the CDR3 is TGTGCCAGCAGCATTACCGGGACAGGGGCCTTTGGCTACACCTTC.